Included here is one T cell receptor beta chain sequence, with context. Its antigen is as yet unknown. The authors negatively isolated CD8+ and CD4+ T cells and FACS-enriched TEMRA cells. This entry belongs to a study of CD8 T cells in Susac syndrome. Study-level results: The study recognized that its TCR sequencing and HLA analysis covered a relatively small number of individuals.

RNA totalling roughly 0.45 to 1 ug underwent reverse transcription with random hexamers. TCRdb recomputed calls from the immunoSEQ multiplex PCR reads with MiXCR, one row per CDR3 protein. The sample records roughly 200,000 distinct CDR3 sequences, 95% being singletons. Trimming at V came to 4 bases and at J to 13 bases, leaving 11 bases not matched to a gene. Germline CDR1 and CDR2: MDHEN and SYDVKM. This CDR3 has 16 amino acids. The chain links TRBV28 to TRBJ2-6, with 12 bases matching TRBD2. The source of this sequence is a human donor with multiple sclerosis. The sequenced sample consisted of CD8+ T cells from PBMCs. DNA of the CDR3: TGTGCCAGCAGTTCACTAGAGACTAGCGGGAGTACTGTCCTGACTTTC. Translating gives CASSSLETSGSTVLTF.